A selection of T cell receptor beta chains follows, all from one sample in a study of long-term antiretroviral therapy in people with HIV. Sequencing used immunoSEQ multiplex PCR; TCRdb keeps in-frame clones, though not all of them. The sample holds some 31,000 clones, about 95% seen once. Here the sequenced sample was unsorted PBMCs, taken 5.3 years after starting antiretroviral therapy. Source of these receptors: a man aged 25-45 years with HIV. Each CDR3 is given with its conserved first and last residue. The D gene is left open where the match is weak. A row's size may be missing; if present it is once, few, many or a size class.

TGTGCCATCAGTCGCAGTGGCGAGCAGTACTTC,CAISRSGEQYF,.,TRBJ2-7,.,11,TRBV10-3
TGTGCCAGCAGTCAAAAGGATACAGGGGAGTCCTACGAGCAGTACTTC,CASSQKDTGESYEQYF,TRBD1,TRBJ2-7,.,16,TRBV11-2
TGTGCCAGTAGTATAGATCGTGGCAGGGGCTATGGCTACACCTTC,CASSIDRGRGYGYTF,.,TRBJ1-2,.,15,TRBV19
TGCGCCAGCAGCCGGTCGCTAGGCTTCAATGAGCAGTTCTTC,CASSRSLGFNEQFF,.,TRBJ2-1,.,14,TRBV4-3
TGTGCCAGCAGCTTAGAGGCAGACTCTGGAAACACCATATATTTT,CASSLEADSGNTIYF,.,TRBJ1-3,.,15,TRBV7-9
TGTGCCAGCAGCCAATTTCAGGGAATTGGAGAGACCCAGTACTTC,CASSQFQGIGETQYF,.,TRBJ2-5,once,15,TRBV14
TGTGCCAGCAGCTTCCGGGCTAGCACAGATACGCAGTATTTT,CASSFRASTDTQYF,.,TRBJ2-3,.,14,TRBV5-4
TGTGCTAGTAGCCCCTCTCCCGGACTGGAGAGTGACGAGCAGTACTTC,CASSPSPGLESDEQYF,.,TRBJ2-7,.,16,TRBV12-5
TGTGCCAGCAGTGTCCGGGTCTCTAGGGGGTATGGCTACACCTTC,CASSVRVSRGYGYTF,.,TRBJ1-2,.,15,TRBV2
TGTGCCGGGGGACAGGGCGCTAATCAGCCCCAGCATTTT,CAGGQGANQPQHF,TRBD1,TRBJ1-5,once,13,TRBV2